The TCR beta chain described here comes from a study of response to subunit inactivated influenza vaccine. Study findings and constraints: After each seasonal influenza vaccination, few new T cells are recruited, the authors suggested.

TCRdb reprocessed the RT-PCR reads via MiXCR and lists one record per CDR3 protein. The table includes hundreds of thousands of distinct CDR3 sequences, approximately 7.7% detected once. Trimming removed 1 base from V and 3 bases from J; junction bases left unmatched: 10. The CDR3 runs 17 residues. This clonotype was found many times. Its antigen is currently unknown. Source: PBMCs from blood, taken roughly 24 months after vaccination. The clonotype originates from a man aged 50-75 years who received an inactivated influenza vaccine. The chain has TRBV12-3 or TRBV12-4 and TRBJ2-3; TRBD2 aligns across 7 bases. As DNA, the CDR3 is TGTGCCAGCAGTTTAGATTCAGGAGCGGGGATAACAGATACGCAGTATTTT. Amino acids: CASSLDSGAGITDTQYF.